The TCR beta chain under discussion was sequenced for a study of blood T cell repertoires in COVID-19 (dated by TCRdb to the early 2020s). Turning to the overall study: Samples covering the acute and convalescent phases of COVID-19 were provided by collaborators in the United States, Italy and Spain. Deeply sampled blood TCRbeta repertoires from subjects exposed to, actively infected with, or recovered from COVID-19 were included in the dataset. Nearly every sample came with metadata listing a de-identified subject ID, COVID-19 status, age in years and sex. HLA class I and class II types, where available, came from metadata supplied by the sample provider rather than from assay-based typing. The repertoires were released in a freely available public database intended as a resource for research on the immune response to SARS-CoV-2. The samples were drawn from the first 160 participants of the ongoing ImmuneRACE study and from 1,200 or so subjects provided by 6 global collaborators. The prospective study material was composed of cDNA or gDNA derived from T cells, B-cell-depleted T cells, or PBMCs. Results the study describes overall, beyond this receptor: How much clinical and demographic metadata was included differed by source and by participant, and the metadata was provided uncurated.

TCRbeta CDR3 regions were amplified from genomic DNA using the immunoSEQ Assay, a bias-controlled multiplex PCR. The study's own analysis went as follows. The number of nucleated cells in each sample was estimated from the amplification of reference gene primers within the assay. To quantify the absolute abundance of each unique TCRbeta CDR3 rearrangement, sequence reads were collapsed and filtered. For each sample, productive Simpson clonality was calculated as the square root of Simpson's diversity index across productive rearrangements. The clones in this table, taken by TCRdb from immuneACCESS, are in-frame only. Not every clone is retained; where verified, under half of the shortfall comes from an unresolved V gene, and the cause of the rest is unknown. The D gene and trimming were derived from the DNA, and the V and J assignments and clone size from that table. The sample table holds about 210,000 clones, of which approximately 90% were seen once. 4% to 6% of the sample rests with the top ten.

Concerning this clone itself: Its antigen remains undetermined. No much larger clone exists at a distance of one base, and base qualities are not known.

Whole blood was collected in K2EDTA tubes by collaborating institutions according to the institutions' own protocols. Collaborator samples were shipped for TCRbeta analysis as frozen whole blood, isolated PBMCs, or DNA extracted from either sample type. A distance of 14 bases separates the germline ends of V and J, which lose 5 bases and 8 bases respectively. Inclusive of the bounding cysteine and phenylalanine, the CDR3 is 13 residues long. The entry retains the CDR3 DNA only, 39 bases that are in frame from base 1. CDR1 and CDR2 were assigned from the germline V gene (reference sequence) as SGHNT and YYREEE.

This receptor was identified in a woman aged 40 to 55 with acute or convalescent COVID-19. Sequenced input: peripheral blood. The chain uses TRBV5-4 and TRBJ2-1; possibly the D gene is TRBD1, per 6 matching bases. The CDR3: CASRPQSGDEQFF. The nucleotides read TGTGCCAGCAGACCACAATCAGGGGATGAGCAGTTCTTC.